The entry below gives a single T cell receptor beta chain sequence along with its context. These data originate in a study of technical replicates of blood from a handful of donors. The protocol was immunoSEQ multiplex PCR, while the TCRdb copy is restricted to in-frame clones and leaves out a portion. The sample comprises nearly 80,000 clones, 92% of which are singletons, and about 0.4% rests with the top ten. V lost 2 bases and J lost 7; bases outside the gene matches: 4. The CDR3 runs 15 residues. The germline CDR1 and CDR2 sequences are MNHEY and SMNVEV (reference sequence). The TCR sequence derives from a human donor in good health. Material for sequencing was T cells isolated from PBMCs. The gene calls are TRBV27 and TRBJ2-3; 12 nucleotides line up with TRBD1. In nucleotides, the CDR3 is TGTGCCAGCAGTTTAGGGGACAGGGGGCTAAATACGCAGTATTTT. This encodes CASSLGDRGLNTQYF.